This T cell receptor beta chain was recovered during a study of T-cell memory formation after mild COVID-19. The germline CDR1 and CDR2 sequences are DFQATT and SNEGSKA (reference sequence). The CDR3 covers 13 residues. Trimming stripped 3 bases from V and 2 bases from J, with 8 bases between. One entry per CDR3 protein, called by TCRdb with MiXCR from the 5' RACE reads. The table has 200,000 to 250,000 distinct CDR3 sequences, about 17% seen once. Comments on this clonotype: As yet, its antigen is unknown.

Broader study findings: For contracting clones, CD4+ ones sat mainly in CM and EM, CD8+ in EMRA.

Source material: PBMCs or a T cell subset sorted from them (not recorded which). This sequence was found in a man aged 18 to 29 who had mild COVID-19 (a few samples of this study predate the infection). Cell type and time point are not known. The genes are TRBV20-1 and TRBJ1-3, with D uncertain. The CDR3 DNA is TGCAGTGCTAGGAGGGCAACTGGAAACACCATATATTTT. Protein sequence: CSARRATGNTIYF.